Below are 29 T cell receptor beta chains sequenced from a single sample in a study of neurological immune-mediated disorders. One entry per CDR3 protein results from TCRdb running MiXCR on the 5' RACE reads. The repertoire holds tens of thousands of distinct CDR3 sequences, with 3% to 4% as singletons. Sequenced sample: PBMCs. The receptors were gathered from a man between 35 and 55 years old with multiple sclerosis.

This clonotype was seen ten or more times. The rearrangement links TRBV5-1 to TRBJ2-1; 8 bases fit TRBD1. This CDR3 contains 14 residues. CDR1 SGHRS and CDR2 YFSETQ come from the germline V gene. V shed 3 bases, J shed 4 bases, and the junction held 3 bases outside the gene matches. CDR3 nucleotides: TGCGCCAGCAGCTCTGGACAGGGTTACAATGAGCAGTTCTTC. Translation gives CASSSGQGYNEQFF.

This clonotype has ten or more counts. The chain recombines TRBV20-1 with TRBJ1-6; D is possibly TRBD1 (5 bases). The CDR3 has 13 amino acids. V shed 5 bases and J shed 10 bases, with 15 bases lying between them. Per germline, CDR1 DFQATT and CDR2 SNEGSKA (reference sequence). The CDR3: CSAGGRERSPLHF. CDR3 coding DNA: TGCAGTGCTGGTGGCAGGGAGAGGTCACCCCTCCACTTT.

This clonotype has ten or more counts. The chain uses TRBV14 and TRBJ1-2; D might be TRBD1 (5 bases). The V end was cut by 4 bases, the J end by 3 bases, with 15 bases between. CDR3 length: 15 residues. Germline V gene lookup returns CDR1 SGHDN and CDR2 FVKESK. CDR3 coding DNA: TGTGCCAGCAGCCGTCTGAGCCAGGGTCACTATGGCTACACCTTC. Translating gives CASSRLSQGHYGYTF.

The sample holds many counts of this clonotype. CDR3 residues: CSAPAAGSGANVLTF. Here the CDR3 DNA reads TGCAGTGCACCCGCGGCGGGTTCTGGGGCCAACGTCCTGACTTTC. The chain uses TRBV20-1 and TRBJ2-6; a weak D match, TRBD2 (5 bases). The CDR3 covers 15 residues. The germline gives CDR1 DFQATT, CDR2 SNEGSKA (reference sequence). The germline V and J ends were trimmed by 6 bases and 1 base, with 13 bases remaining between them.

The table lists this clonotype with many counts. The chain joins TRBV3-1 to TRBJ1-1; weak D call: TRBD1 (5 bases). The germline CDR1 and CDR2 sequences are LGHDT and YNNKEL (reference sequence). The CDR3 is 13 residues long. V lost 0 bases to trimming and J lost 6 bases, with 8 bases between them. The CDR3 spells CASSQDQGAEAFF. In nucleotides, the CDR3 is TGTGCCAGCAGCCAAGATCAAGGGGCTGAAGCTTTCTTT.

This clonotype was observed many times. This chain joins TRBV20-1 and TRBJ2-3, with 7 bases matching TRBD1. Germline V lookup: CDR1 DFQATT, CDR2 SNEGSKA (reference sequence). V shed 5 bases and J 4 bases; nucleotides not matched to a gene: 9. This CDR3 contains 14 residues. Here the CDR3 DNA reads TGCAGTGCTTCACCGGGACAGAGCCCAGATACGCAGTATTTT. This sequence encodes CSASPGQSPDTQYF.

This clonotype was seen a handful of times. The chain combines TRBV5-1 with TRBJ2-1; 7 bases map to TRBD1. CDR3 length: 13 residues. The germline V gene has CDR1 SGHRS and CDR2 YFSETQ. Unmatched junction bases numbered 14, after V lost 4 bases and J lost 16 bases. The CDR3 nucleotides read TGCGCCAGCAGCGAAGGGAAGGGGGCCCGGGAATTCTTC. Translated, it gives CASSEGKGAREFF. The whole variable domain, remainder taken from reference TRBV5-1 and TRBJ2-1, is KAGVTQTPRYLIKTRGQQVTLSCSPISGHRSVSWYQQTPGQGLQFLFEYFSETQRNKGNFPGRFSGRQFSNSRSEMNVSTLELGDSALYLCASSEGKGAREFFGPGTRLTVL.

This clonotype was counted many times. The chain links TRBV15 to TRBJ1-6; tentative D call: TRBD1 (5 bases). There are 14 residues in the CDR3. V was shortened by 0 bases and J by 7 bases, with 7 bases between the two germline ends. Per germline, CDR1 LNHNV and CDR2 YYDKDF (reference sequence). CDR3 protein: CATSREKGNSPLHF. CDR3 DNA sequence: TGTGCCACCAGCAGAGAGAAGGGGAATTCACCCCTCCACTTT.

This clonotype was recorded at least ten times. The CDR3 spells CSARRLADPYNEQFF. In DNA, the CDR3 is TGCAGTGCTAGACGACTAGCGGATCCTTACAATGAGCAGTTCTTC. The rearrangement joins TRBV20-1 to TRBJ2-1; 9 bases agree with TRBD2. V lost 2 bases, J lost 4 bases, and 6 bases stayed unmatched. There are 15 residues in the CDR3. In germline, CDR1 is DFQATT, CDR2 SNEGSKA (reference sequence).

This clonotype was seen repeatedly, ten times or more. The chain recombines TRBV29-1 with TRBJ2-7, with 10 bases matching TRBD1. Trimming took 4 bases from V and 5 from J; bases not matched to a gene: 11. The CDR3 runs 15 residues. Germline-derived CDR1 and CDR2 are SQVTM and ANQGSEA. The CDR3 sequence: CSVVRRDRGSHEQYF. CDR3 DNA: TGCAGCGTTGTTCGCAGGGACAGGGGATCTCACGAGCAGTACTTC.

This clonotype was counted at least ten times. CDR3 nucleotide sequence: TGTGCCAGCAGTTTTTTAGGGTCGGCCCAAGCAGGGACCCAGTACTTC. Amino acids: CASSFLGSAQAGTQYF. This chain uses TRBV28 with TRBJ2-5; no reliable D call. Germline CDR1 and CDR2: MDHEN and SYDVKM. The V and J ends lost 3 bases and 7 bases respectively, with 21 bases between them. The CDR3 covers 16 residues.

This clonotype was seen ten or more times. V gene TRBV27 combines with J gene TRBJ1-1, with D unresolved. Deletions cut 1 base from V and 6 bases from J, with 15 bases between. CDR3 length: 15 residues. CDR1 and CDR2 from the germline V gene are MNHEY and SMNVEV (reference sequence). The CDR3 sequence is CASSLFGEAVAEAFF. The DNA for the CDR3 is TGTGCCAGCAGTTTATTTGGGGAAGCGGTTGCTGAAGCTTTCTTT.

This clonotype has a count of ten or more. The junction does not match germline at one end; this may be a read error. The chain recombines TRBV15 with TRBJ1-6; tentatively, D is TRBD1 (5 bases). Looked up from germline, CDR1 is LNHNV and CDR2 is YYDKDF (reference sequence). This CDR3 has 14 residues. The CDR3 sequence is CATSRGRGTSPLNF. The CDR3 nucleotides read TGTGCCACCAGCAGAGGTCGGGGGACTTCACCCCTCAACTTT.

In its sample, this clonotype was seen a few times. The V gene is TRBV30, the J gene TRBJ2-7; D ambiguous. Germline lookup yields CDR1 GTSNPN and CDR2 SVGIG (reference sequence). This CDR3 spans 12 amino acids. Between the trimmed V and J ends, which lost 0 bases and 3 bases, there was a span of 6 bases. CDR3 in amino acids: CAWSVIGYEQYF. For the CDR3, the DNA is TGTGCCTGGAGTGTAATAGGCTACGAGCAGTACTTC.

This clonotype has a count of ten or more. DNA of the CDR3: TGCGCCAGCAGCTTGGTCGCTAGCGGGGGGCCCAATGAGCAGTTCTTC. Translating gives CASSLVASGGPNEQFF. This chain connects TRBV5-1 to TRBJ2-1, with TRBD2 matching 11 bases. Germline lookup yields CDR1 SGHRS and CDR2 YFSETQ. J gave up 6 bases and V 0 bases, and 5 bases lay outside the gene matches. CDR3 length: 16 amino acids.

This clonotype was detected only a few times. An end of the junction differs from the germline gene, which may be a read error. This chain's CDR3 is CSARDPGRGVSALNF. The CDR3 DNA reads as TGCAGTGCTAGAGATCCGGGACGGGGGGTTTCGGCCCTCAACTTT. J is TRBJ1-6 and V is TRBV20-1; D might be TRBD1 (5 bases). The CDR3 contains 15 residues. Germline CDR1 reads DFQATT; CDR2 reads SNEGSKA (reference sequence).

This clonotype was recorded at least ten times. CDR3 coding DNA: TGTGCCAGCAGTTACTCTGAGGGTGCGGGGCAAGAGACCCAGTACTTC. Protein sequence: CASSYSEGAGQETQYF. This rearrangement joins TRBV6-5 to TRBJ2-5, with D maybe TRBD2 (6 bases). From germline, CDR1 is MNHEY and CDR2 SVGAGI. The CDR3 spans 16 residues. V was clipped by 0 bases and J by 2 bases, with 13 bases between them.

This clonotype was observed a handful of times. This sequence may be a read error, since a much larger clone differs from it by one base. The DNA is left out, because the CDR3 cannot be placed on it with certainty; the CDR3 is given as TCRdb lists it. The chain uses TRBV20-1 and TRBJ1-5. Per the germline V gene, CDR1 is DFQATT and CDR2 is SNEGSKA (reference sequence). Both ends counted, the CDR3 spans 14 residues. CDR3 residues: CSARVGVGNQPQNF.

Only a few counts were recorded for this clonotype. Germline is not matched at one junction end, which may reflect a read error. The rearrangement links TRBV4-1 to TRBJ1-6; 8 bases align to TRBD1. There are 15 residues in the CDR3. Germline assignment: CDR1 MGHRA and CDR2 YSYEKL. This CDR3 is CASNQVQGAGSPLNF. CDR3 bases: TGCGCCAGCAACCAAGTGCAGGGGGCTGGGTCACCCCTCAACTTT.

This clonotype was seen many times. The genes are TRBV19 and TRBJ2-5, with TRBD1 identical over 8 bases. Per germline, CDR1 LNHDA and CDR2 SQIVND (reference sequence). V gave up 6 bases and J gave up 3 bases; unmatched junction bases: 9. The CDR3 length is 15 residues. CDR3 sequence: CASRRPGQGEETQYF. For the CDR3, the DNA is TGTGCCAGTAGGAGACCTGGACAGGGTGAAGAGACCCAGTACTTC.

This clonotype was observed at least ten times. The chain recombines TRBV7-2 with TRBJ2-3; 10 bases are a match to TRBD2. Trimming at V came to 1 base and at J to 7 bases, leaving 11 bases not matched to a gene. Germline V gene data show CDR1 as SGHTA and CDR2 as FQGNSA. This CDR3 comprises 17 residues. Written as DNA, the CDR3 is TGTGCCAGCAGCTTAGAGGCCACTAGCGGGGTGGCATATACGCAGTATTTT. Its protein product is CASSLEATSGVAYTQYF.

This clonotype showed up many times. In DNA, the CDR3 is TGCAGTGCTAGGGAAGCGGGGGGCGTCAATGAGCAGTTCTTC. This encodes CSAREAGGVNEQFF. The chain recombines TRBV20-1 with TRBJ2-1, with TRBD2 matching over 9 bases. V lost 3 bases, J lost 6 bases, and 6 bases stayed unmatched. The CDR3 is made up of 14 amino acids. The germline gives CDR1 DFQATT, CDR2 SNEGSKA (reference sequence).

To note about this clonotype: Relative to the germline gene, one junction end is altered; a read error may explain this. The gene calls are TRBV6-4 and TRBJ1-6; no firm D call. The germline V gene encodes CDR1 MRHNA and CDR2 SNTAGT. CDR3 size: 17 residues. CDR3 nucleotides: TGTGCCAGCAGTGAACCAGACAAAGCAGAACATAATTCACCCCTCAACTTT. It specifies CASSEPDKAEHNSPLNF.

On this clonotype: At one end, the junction sequence differs from germline, possibly due to a read error. The rearrangement uses TRBV12-5 and TRBJ1-5, with 8 bases that match TRBD1. The germline CDR1 and CDR2 sequences are LGHNT and FRNRAP. The CDR3 runs 15 residues. The DNA of the CDR3 is TGTGCTAGTGGTTTGGGACAGGGGAGATATCAGCCCCAGAATTTT. Encoded protein: CASGLGQGRYQPQNF. The variable domain in full, with the rest retrieved from reference TRBV12-5 and TRBJ1-5, is DARVTQTPRHKVTEMGQEVTMRCQPILGHNTVFWYRQTMMQGLELLAYFRNRAPLDDSGMPKDRFSAEMPDATLATLKIQPSEPRDSAVYFCASGLGQGRYQPQNFGDGTRLSIL.

This clonotype is a singleton in its sample. V is TRBV5-6 and J is TRBJ1-5; TRBD1 matches at 9 bases. The CDR3 is 18 residues long. Germline V gives CDR1 SGHDT, CDR2 YYEEEE. After removal of 2 bases from V and 1 base from J, the junction contained 10 bases not matched to a gene. Written as DNA, the CDR3 is TGTGCCAGCAGCTTTCTGGGACAGGGATCCTTGAGCAATCAGCCCCAGCATTTT. This encodes CASSFLGQGSLSNQPQHF.

Turning to this clonotype: This may stem from a read error, because a much larger clone lies one nucleotide away. V is TRBV7-8 and J is TRBJ1-6; maybe TRBD1 (5 bases). Germline CDR1 is SGHVS and CDR2 is FQNEAQ. This CDR3 is built from 11 residues. The germline V and J ends were trimmed by 6 bases and 11 bases, with 8 bases remaining between them. The DNA for the CDR3 is TGTGCCAGCAGATTGGGGGCACCCCTCCACTTT. Translating gives CASRLGAPLHF.

In this sample, this clonotype turned up many times. The chain employs TRBV7-9 and TRBJ1-6; possibly TRBD1 for D (6 bases). CDR3 size: 14 residues. Germline CDR1 and CDR2: SEHNR and FQNEAQ (reference sequence). Trimming took 3 bases from V and 7 from J, leaving 10 bases between them. The CDR3, as DNA: TGTGCCAGCAGCTTTGAGGGGGAGAATTCACCCCTCCACTTT. This encodes CASSFEGENSPLHF.

Many counts were recorded for this clonotype. This chain links TRBV5-1 with TRBJ2-5; D may correspond to TRBD1 or TRBD2 (5 bases each). Looked up from germline, CDR1 is SGHRS and CDR2 is YFSETQ. The CDR3 contains 14 residues. V dropped 0 bases and J dropped 2 bases, with 8 bases sitting between them. The CDR3 loop reads CASSLGGVQETQYF. The CDR3 region has the DNA TGCGCCAGCAGCTTGGGAGGGGTTCAAGAGACCCAGTACTTC.

This clonotype was counted ten times or more. J is TRBJ2-7 and V is TRBV11-2; 12 bases align to TRBD2. The length of the CDR3 is 14 residues. Germline V gene data show CDR1 as SGHAT and CDR2 as FQNNGV. V shed 4 bases, J shed 6 bases, and the junction held 4 bases outside the gene matches. In nucleotides, the CDR3 is TGTGCCAGCAGCTCACTAGCGGGGGGTATCGAGCAGTACTTC. Protein sequence: CASSSLAGGIEQYF.